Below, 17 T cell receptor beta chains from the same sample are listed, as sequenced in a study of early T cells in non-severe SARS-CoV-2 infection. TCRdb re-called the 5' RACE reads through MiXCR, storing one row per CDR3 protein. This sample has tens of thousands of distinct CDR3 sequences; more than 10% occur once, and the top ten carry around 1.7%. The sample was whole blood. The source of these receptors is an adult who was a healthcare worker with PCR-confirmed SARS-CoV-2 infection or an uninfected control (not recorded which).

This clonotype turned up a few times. CDR3 sequence: CASSARMSSYEQYF. The CDR3, as DNA: TGCGCCAGCAGTGCACGGATGAGCTCCTACGAGCAGTACTTC. The chain recombines TRBV10-2 with TRBJ2-7; D uncertain. V was pared by 4 bases and J by 0 bases, with 10 bases between. The CDR3 sequence is 14 residues long. Germline V gives CDR1 WSHSY, CDR2 SAAADI.

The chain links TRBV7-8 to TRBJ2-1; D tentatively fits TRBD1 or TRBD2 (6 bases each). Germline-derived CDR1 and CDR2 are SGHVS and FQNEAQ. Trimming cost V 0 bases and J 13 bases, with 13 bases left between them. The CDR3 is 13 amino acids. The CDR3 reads CASSLAGGGLQFF. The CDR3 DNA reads TGTGCCAGCAGCTTAGCGGGGGGCGGGTTACAGTTCTTC. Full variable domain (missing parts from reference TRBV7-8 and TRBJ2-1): GAGVSQSPRYKVAKRGQDVALRCDPISGHVSLFWYQQALGQGPEFLTYFQNEAQLDKSGLPSDRFFAERPEGSVSTLKIQRTQQEDSAVYLCASSLAGGGLQFFGPGTRLTVL.

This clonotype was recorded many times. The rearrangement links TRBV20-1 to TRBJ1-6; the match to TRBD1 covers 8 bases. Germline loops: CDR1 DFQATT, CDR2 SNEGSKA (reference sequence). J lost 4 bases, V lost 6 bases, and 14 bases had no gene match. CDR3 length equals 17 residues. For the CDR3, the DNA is TGCAGTGCCCGGCGACAGGGGAGTTCCCTTTATAATTCACCCCTCCACTTT. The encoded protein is CSARRQGSSLYNSPLHF.

CDR3 nucleotides: TGTGCCAGCAGCTTGGCGCGGACAGGGGTCGCCGGGGAGCTGTTTTTT. Translation: CASSLARTGVAGELFF. V and J are TRBV5-4 and TRBJ2-2, with 9 bases lining up with TRBD1. The CDR3 has 16 amino acids. The J segment lost 6 bases and the V segment lost 0 bases, leaving 6 bases of the junction unmatched. Germline assignment: CDR1 SGHNT and CDR2 YYREEE (reference sequence).

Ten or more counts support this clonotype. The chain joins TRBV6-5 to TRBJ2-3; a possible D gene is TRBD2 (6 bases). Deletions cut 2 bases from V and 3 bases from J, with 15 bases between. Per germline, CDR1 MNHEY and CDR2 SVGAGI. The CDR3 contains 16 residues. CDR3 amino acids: CASSYKGGDATDTQYF. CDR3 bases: TGTGCCAGCAGTTACAAGGGCGGGGACGCGACAGATACGCAGTATTTT.

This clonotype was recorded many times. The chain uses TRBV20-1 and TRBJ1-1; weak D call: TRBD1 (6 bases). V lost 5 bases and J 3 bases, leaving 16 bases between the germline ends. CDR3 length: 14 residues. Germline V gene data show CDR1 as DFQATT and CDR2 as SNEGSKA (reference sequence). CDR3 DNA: TGCAGTGCTCCCCTGGACAGTCCGGACACTGAAGCTTTCTTT. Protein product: CSAPLDSPDTEAFF.

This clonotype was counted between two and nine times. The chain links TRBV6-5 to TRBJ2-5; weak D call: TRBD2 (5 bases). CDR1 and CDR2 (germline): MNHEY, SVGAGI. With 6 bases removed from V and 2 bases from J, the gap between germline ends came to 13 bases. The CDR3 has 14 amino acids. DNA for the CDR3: TGTGCCAGCAGCCCTGCGGGTAGGCAAGAGACCCAGTACTTC. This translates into CASSPAGRQETQYF.

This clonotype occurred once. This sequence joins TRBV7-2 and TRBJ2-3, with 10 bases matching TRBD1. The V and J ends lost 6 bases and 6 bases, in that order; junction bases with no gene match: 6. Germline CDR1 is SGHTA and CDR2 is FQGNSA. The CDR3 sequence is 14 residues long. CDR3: CASSWDRGSDTQYF. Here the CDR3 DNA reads TGTGCCAGCAGTTGGGACAGGGGATCGGATACGCAGTATTTT.

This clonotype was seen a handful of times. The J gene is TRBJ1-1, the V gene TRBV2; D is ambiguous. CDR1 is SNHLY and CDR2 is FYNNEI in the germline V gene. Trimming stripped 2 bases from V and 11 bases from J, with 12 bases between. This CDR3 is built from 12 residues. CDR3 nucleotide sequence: TGTGCCAGCAGTGAATCGAGGAACTCGGCTTTCTTT. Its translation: CASSESRNSAFF.

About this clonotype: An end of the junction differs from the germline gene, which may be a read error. CDR3 sequence reads: CASSAAGQTNQPQQF. In DNA form, the CDR3 reads TGCGCCAGCAGCGCTGCGGGACAGACCAATCAGCCCCAGCAATTT. This rearrangement joins TRBV5-1 to TRBJ1-5; TRBD1 agrees at 7 bases. CDR1 SGHRS and CDR2 YFSETQ come from the germline V gene. This CDR3 contains 15 residues. Full variable domain (outside the CDR3, taken from reference TRBV5-1 and TRBJ1-5): KAGVTQTPRYLIKTRGQQVTLSCSPISGHRSVSWYQQTPGQGLQFLFEYFSETQRNKGNFPGRFSGRQFSNSRSEMNVSTLELGDSALYLCASSAAGQTNQPQQFGDGTRLSIL.

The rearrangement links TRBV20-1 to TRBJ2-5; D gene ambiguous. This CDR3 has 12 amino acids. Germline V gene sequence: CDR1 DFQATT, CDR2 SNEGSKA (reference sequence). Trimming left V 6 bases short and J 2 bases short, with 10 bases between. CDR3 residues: CSARLVQETQYF. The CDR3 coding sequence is TGCAGTGCACGTCTGGTACAAGAGACCCAGTACTTC.

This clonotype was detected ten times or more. DNA for the CDR3: TGTGCCAGCAGTCGTAGTCCGGGGGTGTTAAGCGGATACAATGAGCAGTTCTTC. It translates to CASSRSPGVLSGYNEQFF. The chain joins TRBV7-9 to TRBJ2-1, with a weak D call TRBD2 (6 bases). Deletions cut 6 bases from V and 4 bases from J, with 25 bases between. From germline, CDR1 is SEHNR and CDR2 FQNEAQ (reference sequence). This CDR3 spans 18 amino acids.

The CDR3 reads CASSPGQLQAFF. The CDR3 DNA reads TGTGCCAGCAGCCCGGGACAGCTCCAAGCTTTCTTT. The chain joins TRBV3-1 to TRBJ1-1; TRBD1 matches 7 bases. Germline-derived CDR1 and CDR2 are LGHDT and YNNKEL (reference sequence). The CDR3 consists of 12 residues. J was trimmed by 9 bases and V by 4 bases; bases with no gene match: 5.

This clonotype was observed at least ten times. The CDR3 region is CASSRLAGYNEQFF. CDR3 bases: TGTGCCAGCAGTCGACTAGCGGGCTACAATGAGCAGTTCTTC. The chain couples TRBV12-3 or TRBV12-4 to TRBJ2-1; 10 bases match TRBD2. The CDR3 sequence is 14 residues long. Trimming cost V 5 bases and J 3 bases; bases outside gene matches: 1.

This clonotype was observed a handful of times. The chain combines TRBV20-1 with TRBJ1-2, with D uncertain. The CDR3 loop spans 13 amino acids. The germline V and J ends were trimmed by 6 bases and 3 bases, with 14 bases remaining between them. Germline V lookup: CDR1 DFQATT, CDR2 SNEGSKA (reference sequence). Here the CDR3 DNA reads TGCAGTGCCCGGGAGGGCGGGGACTATGGCTACACCTTC. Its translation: CSAREGGDYGYTF.

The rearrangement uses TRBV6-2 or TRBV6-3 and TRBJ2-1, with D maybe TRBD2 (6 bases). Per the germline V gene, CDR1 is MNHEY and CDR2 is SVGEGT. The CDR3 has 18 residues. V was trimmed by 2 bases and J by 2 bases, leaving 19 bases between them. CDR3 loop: CASSYPRDSAPAYNEQFF. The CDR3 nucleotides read TGTGCCAGCAGTTACCCCCGGGACTCCGCCCCCGCCTACAATGAGCAGTTCTTC.

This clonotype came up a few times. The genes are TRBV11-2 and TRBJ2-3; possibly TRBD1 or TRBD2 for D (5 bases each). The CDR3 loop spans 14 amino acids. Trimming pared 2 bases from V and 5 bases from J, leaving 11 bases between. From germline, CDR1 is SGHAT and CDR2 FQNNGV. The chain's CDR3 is CASSLPGLGDTQYF. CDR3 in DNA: TGTGCCAGCAGCTTACCGGGGCTGGGAGATACGCAGTATTTT.